This T cell receptor (beta chain) is drawn from a study of T cell responses to AZD1222 COVID-19 vaccine. The overall study: Pooling was applied to second doses at about 4 or about 12 weeks. Points from the study as a whole: When two AZD1222 doses had been given, Spike-specific TCR breadth and depth rose. In a largely white British group with more females than males, clonal diversity was possibly underestimated. The study found vaccine-associated CD4 TCRs spanning spike, dominant at 160-218 and 743-854.

TCRdb keeps only in-frame clones here, not all; method: immunoSEQ multiplex PCR. Found here are 250,000 or so clones, just over 90% of them singletons; the top ten hold roughly 0.6%. Worth noting for this clone: The antigen remains unidentified.

The CDR3 contains 14 residues. The V and J ends lost 3 bases and 8 bases, in that order; junction bases with no gene match: 5. The germline V gene has CDR1 SGHRS and CDR2 YFSETQ. This material consisted of peripheral blood, taken on day 0 of AZD1222 vaccination. The TCR was taken from an adult in good health. The chain joins TRBV5-1 to TRBJ1-2, with 12 bases that match TRBD1. CDR3: CASSSRDRGPGYTF. Written as DNA, the CDR3 is TGCGCCAGCAGCTCGAGGGACAGGGGGCCGGGCTACACCTTC.